These T cell receptor beta chains were read from a single sample in a study of blood T cell repertoires in COVID-19. The assay was immunoSEQ multiplex PCR, and TCRdb's table has in-frame clones only and misses some. The table shows about 140,000 clones, with roughly four fifths occurring only once. Sequencing was carried out using peripheral blood. The receptors here all came from a man older than 75 with acute or convalescent COVID-19. Both conserved end residues are part of each CDR3. D genes are given only for firm matches. Rows may omit the clone size; those that give it use once, few, many or a size class.

j_gene,abundance,v_gene,d_gene,CDR3nt,CDR3aa
TRBJ2-7,.,TRBV7-9,.,TGTGCCAGCAGAAGCCCAGGGGTCCCTTGGTACGAGCAGTACTTC,CASRSPGVPWYEQYF
TRBJ2-1,.,TRBV7-2,.,TGTGCCAGCAGCTTAGCGGGGGCTTCACATGAGCAGTTCTTC,CASSLAGASHEQFF
TRBJ1-5,.,TRBV4-1,TRBD1,TGCGCCAGCAGCCAAGCTCCTCCGGGACAGATTCTCAATCAGCCCCAGCATTTT,CASSQAPPGQILNQPQHF
TRBJ1-2,once,TRBV5-4,.,TGTGCCAGCAGCTTGGACACCTATGGCTACACCTTC,CASSLDTYGYTF
TRBJ1-5,few,TRBV18,TRBD1,TGTGCCAGCTCACCGGACAGGGGTCCTCTTGAGCCCCAGCATTTT,CASSPDRGPLEPQHF
TRBJ2-7,.,TRBV5-3,.,TGTGCCAGAACCGGGGTTTCCTACGAGCAGTACTTC,CARTGVSYEQYF
TRBJ2-3,.,TRBV28,TRBD1,TGTGCCAGCAAAACCCCGGGACAGGGCGTCGCAGATACGCAGTATTTT,CASKTPGQGVADTQYF
TRBJ2-7,few,TRBV3-1/TRBV3-2,.,TGTGCCAGCAGTCCCGTGCGTTCCTACGAGCAGTACTTC,CASSPVRSYEQYF
TRBJ2-3,.,TRBV6-5,TRBD1,TGTGCCAGCAGTCGACAGGGCCTGAGCACAGATACGCAGTATTTT,CASSRQGLSTDTQYF
TRBJ1-2,.,TRBV7-9,.,TGTGCCAGCAGCTTCCGGGGAGCATCCTATGGCTACACCTTC,CASSFRGASYGYTF
TRBJ1-5,.,TRBV2,.,TGTGCCAGCTCGGGGGGATTTTATCAGCCCCAGCATTTT,CASSGGFYQPQHF
TRBJ1-2,.,TRBV5-1,TRBD1,TGCGCCAGCAGCTTGGGGACAGGGGGTGGCTACACCTTC,CASSLGTGGGYTF
TRBJ2-5,.,TRBV6-5,.,TGTGCCAGCAGTTACTCTACGGGGGGCGGAGAGACCCAGTACTTC,CASSYSTGGGETQYF
TRBJ1-4,.,TRBV2,.,TGTGCCAGCACCCGAGACCCGGGTGGAGAAAAACTGTTTTTT,CASTRDPGGEKLFF
TRBJ2-3,few,TRBV6-5,.,TGTGCCAGCATGGGGGGGGCGGGAGCCCCGCTTACGCAGTATTTT,CASMGGAGAPLTQYF
TRBJ2-2,.,TRBV5-6,.,TGTGCCAGCAGCTTGGACAGGGTATACCCCGGGGAGCTGTTTTTT,CASSLDRVYPGELFF
TRBJ2-3,once,TRBV7-9,TRBD2,TGTGCCAGCAAGCCTGGACTAGCGGTAGATACGCAGTATTTT,CASKPGLAVDTQYF
TRBJ1-1,.,TRBV18,TRBD1,TGTGCCAGCCTTCGAGACAGGGGTATTGACACTGAAGCTTTCTTT,CASLRDRGIDTEAFF
TRBJ2-1,.,TRBV19,.,TGTGCCAGTAGCTCCAAAGGGGCGTTTAGCTCCTACAATGAGCAGTTCTTC,CASSSKGAFSSYNEQFF
TRBJ1-2,.,TRBV5-4,TRBD1,TGTGCCAGCAGCTTGGGACAGGGGAGGGGTGGCTACACCTTC,CASSLGQGRGGYTF
TRBJ1-2,.,TRBV27,.,TGTGCCAGCGGTAGGGGTGGTTATGGCTACACCTTC,CASGRGGYGYTF
TRBJ1-1,.,TRBV28,.,TGTGCCAGCAGCTCGCTCGGGGGGCAGGACACTGAAGCTTTCTTT,CASSSLGGQDTEAFF
TRBJ2-3,.,TRBV7-2,.,TGTGCCAGCAGCTTAGGGGTCGGGGATACGCAGTATTTT,CASSLGVGDTQYF
TRBJ1-1,few,TRBV12-3/TRBV12-4,.,TGTGCCAGCAGTTTTGAGGACACCGAAGCTTTCTTT,CASSFEDTEAFF
TRBJ2-3,.,TRBV5-6,.,TGTGCCAGCAGCTTGGAAAGGGGCGGCACAGATACGCAGTATTTT,CASSLERGGTDTQYF
TRBJ2-3,.,TRBV19,.,TGTGCCAGTAGTACAACAGGGGGGGGAGATACGCAGTATTTT,CASSTTGGGDTQYF
TRBJ2-7,few,TRBV5-4,.,TGTGCCAGCAGCTCTGGACACAAGGCCTACGAGCAGTACTTC,CASSSGHKAYEQYF
TRBJ2-1,.,TRBV27,TRBD2,TGTGCCAGCAGTTTAGAGCGGGGGAATGAGCAGTTCTTC,CASSLERGNEQFF
TRBJ2-3,.,TRBV15,TRBD1,TGTGCCACCAGCAGAAACCGAGGGGGCAACGGAGATACGCAGTATTTT,CATSRNRGGNGDTQYF
TRBJ2-3,.,TRBV7-9,TRBD1,TGTGCCAGCAGCTTGACAGGGGCAGATACGCAGTATTTT,CASSLTGADTQYF
TRBJ2-7,.,TRBV29-1,.,TGCAGGAGGGACGTGGGGGCCTCCTACGAGCAGTACTTC,CRRDVGASYEQYF
TRBJ2-7,.,TRBV30,.,TGTGCCTGGAGTGTAACAGGCGAGCAGTACTTC,CAWSVTGEQYF
TRBJ1-4,many,TRBV30,TRBD1,TGTGCCTGGATGGGGGGACAGATCGCAACTAATGAAAAACTGTTTTTT,CAWMGGQIATNEKLFF